The sequence of this TCR beta chain was determined in a study of cytomegalovirus exposure and HLA in healthy donors. Study conclusions and caveats: V- and J-gene trimming in TCR beta was tied to a missense DCLRE1C variant by an analysis performed later.

The CDR3 runs 15 residues. Unmatched junction bases numbered 5, after V lost 4 bases and J lost 2 bases. Germline lookup yields CDR1 SGHDN and CDR2 FVKESK. Worth noting for this clone: Antigen unknown.

At the time of sampling, donors were nominally healthy, though unrecorded immune exposures were likely. PCR amplification relied on 60 Vbeta primers (plus 13 Jbeta primers). The table came from immunoSEQ multiplex PCR; TCRdb's copy has only in-frame clones and leaves some out. The table lists about 190,000 clones, 80% to 90% of them singletons. The source of this sequence is a male donor in good health and CMV-seronegative. The sequenced material came from PBMCs. This chain joins TRBV14 and TRBJ2-7; 10 nucleotides match TRBD2. CDR3 DNA sequence: TGTGCCAGCAGCCTCCGGACTAGCGGAGCCTACGAGCAGTACTTC. Translated: CASSLRTSGAYEQYF.